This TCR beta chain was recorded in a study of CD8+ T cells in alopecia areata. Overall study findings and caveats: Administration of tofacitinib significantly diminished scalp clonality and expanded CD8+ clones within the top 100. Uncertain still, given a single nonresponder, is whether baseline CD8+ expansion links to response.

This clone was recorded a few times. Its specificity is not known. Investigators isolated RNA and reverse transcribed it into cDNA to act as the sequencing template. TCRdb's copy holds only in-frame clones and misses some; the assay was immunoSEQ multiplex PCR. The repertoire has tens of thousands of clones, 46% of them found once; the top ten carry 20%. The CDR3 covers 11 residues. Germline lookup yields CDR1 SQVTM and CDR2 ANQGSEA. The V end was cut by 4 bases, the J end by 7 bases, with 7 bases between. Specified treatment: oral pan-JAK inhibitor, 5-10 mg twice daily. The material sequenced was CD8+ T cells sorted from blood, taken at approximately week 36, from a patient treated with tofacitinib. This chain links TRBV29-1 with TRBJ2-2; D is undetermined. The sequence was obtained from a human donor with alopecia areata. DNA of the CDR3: TGCAGCGTTGGATGGCGCGGGGAGCTGTTTTTT. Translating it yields CSVGWRGELFF.